Each of the 21 T cell receptor beta chains below was sequenced from the same sample in a study of CD8+CD57+ T cells in acquired aplastic anemia. The TCR beta profiling, which covered VDJ combination and CDR3 sequence, was carried out using genomic DNA as the template. TCRdb reprocessed the reads with MiXCR, giving one entry per CDR3 protein. The table has 300,000 or so distinct CDR3 sequences, around 60% seen once. The sample was sorted CD4+, CD8+, or CD8+CD57+ T cells (not recorded which) from PBMCs. Receptors were obtained from a human donor with severe aplastic anemia or a healthy control (not recorded which).

The V and J genes are TRBV10-1 and TRBJ2-2; possibly TRBD2 for D (5 bases). Germline loops: CDR1 WNHNN, CDR2 SYGVQD (reference sequence). V lost 3 bases and J lost 5, with 7 bases in between. The CDR3 spans 13 residues. The CDR3 region has the DNA TGCGCCAGCAGTGATCGGGGAACCGGGGAGCTGTTTTTT. Translating it yields CASSDRGTGELFF.

The chain is built from TRBV7-2 and TRBJ2-1, with 11 bases matching TRBD2. The CDR3 covers 16 residues. V shed 1 base, J shed 7 bases, and the junction held 6 bases outside the gene matches. Germline loops: CDR1 SGHTA, CDR2 FQGNSA. Written as DNA, the CDR3 is TGTGCCAGCAGCTTAGGTCGTCGACTAGCGGGGAATGAGCAGTTCTTC. It specifies CASSLGRRLAGNEQFF.

This clonotype was recorded at least ten times. The rearrangement uses TRBV7-9 and TRBJ1-2; D not resolved. The germline CDR1 and CDR2 sequences are SEHNR and FQNEAQ (reference sequence). The CDR3 loop spans 13 amino acids. V was pared by 5 bases and J by 3 bases, with 10 bases between. The CDR3 nucleotides are TGTGCCAGCAGCCTTGCCACAGACTATGGCTACACCTTC. Translation gives CASSLATDYGYTF.

The chain links TRBV20-1 to TRBJ1-1; perhaps TRBD1 as D (5 bases). The ends were cut back, 5 bases at V and 1 base at J, with 11 bases in the middle. The V gene's germline CDR1 is DFQATT and CDR2 SNEGSKA (reference sequence). The CDR3 is made up of 13 amino acids. CDR3 sequence: CSAPQGGNTEAFF. The DNA for the CDR3 is TGCAGTGCTCCGCAGGGCGGGAACACTGAAGCTTTCTTT.

The gene calls are TRBV29-1 and TRBJ2-7; D ambiguous. CDR1 SQVTM and CDR2 ANQGSEA come from the germline V gene. V lost 0 bases and J 9 bases, leaving 12 bases between the germline ends. The CDR3 loop spans 12 amino acids. The CDR3 DNA reads TGCAGCGTTGAAGATGAACGGCCTGTGCAGTACTTC. Translated, it gives CSVEDERPVQYF.

This clonotype was recorded at least ten times. J is TRBJ2-7 and V is TRBV20-1, with D possibly TRBD2 on 5 matching bases. V lost 6 bases and J lost 6, with 15 bases in between. This CDR3 is built from 12 residues. The germline CDR1 and CDR2 sequences are DFQATT and SNEGSKA (reference sequence). The CDR3 spells CSARVTEVEQYV. The CDR3 DNA is TGCAGTGCCCGAGTCACGGAGGTCGAGCAGTACGTC.

This clonotype was detected only once. The chain couples TRBV10-3 to TRBJ1-2; TRBD1 agrees at 10 bases. CDR1 is ENHRY and CDR2 is SYGVKD in the germline V gene. This CDR3 contains 17 residues. The junction had 14 bases not matched to a gene; V was cut back by 6 bases and J by 4 bases. CDR3 amino acids: CAIRIQPGQGLGYGYTF. The CDR3 DNA follows: TGTGCCATCAGAATACAACCGGGACAGGGGCTTGGCTATGGCTACACCTTC.

This clonotype was observed a few times. V gene TRBV15 combines with J gene TRBJ2-1; 9 bases fit TRBD1. Germline trimming cut 4 bases from V and 6 bases from J; bases unmatched to any gene: 13. Germline lookup yields CDR1 LNHNV and CDR2 YYDKDF (reference sequence). The CDR3 extends over 17 amino acids. The CDR3 loop reads CATSTLSGQGPINEQFF. CDR3 sequence (DNA): TGTGCCACCAGCACCCTCTCCGGACAGGGGCCTATCAATGAGCAGTTCTTC.

The chain uses TRBV12-3 or TRBV12-4 and TRBJ2-7; TRBD2 aligns across 7 bases. Trimming cost V 3 bases and J 5 bases; bases outside gene matches: 7. The CDR3 spans 14 residues. The CDR3 coding sequence is TGTGCCAGCAGTTTGGGGAGGGGTCGAAACGAGCAGTACTTC. Translating it yields CASSLGRGRNEQYF.

This clonotype was picked up many times. This chain uses TRBV30 with TRBJ2-7; D not certain. Germline V lookup: CDR1 GTSNPN, CDR2 SVGIG (reference sequence). Trimming pared 1 base from V and 3 bases from J, leaving 4 bases between. The CDR3 is 11 residues long. The CDR3 loop is CAWSELYEQYF. In DNA, the CDR3 is TGTGCCTGGAGTGAACTCTACGAGCAGTACTTC.

This clonotype was detected ten times or more. The chain has TRBV19 and TRBJ1-1; a weak D match, TRBD1 (6 bases). This CDR3 contains 14 residues. V gave up 5 bases and J gave up 8 bases, with 18 bases separating them. CDR1 is LNHDA and CDR2 is SQIVND in the germline V gene (reference sequence). The CDR3 nucleotides read TGTGCCAGTAGTTATACCGGGCAGACAGGAGAAGCTTTCTTT. Its protein is CASSYTGQTGEAFF. Using reference TRBV19 and TRBJ1-1 for the parts outside the CDR3, the full variable domain is DGGITQSPKYLFRKEGQNVTLSCEQNLNHDAMYWYRQDPGQGLRLIYYSQIVNDFQKGDIAEGYSVSREKKESFPLTVTSAQKNPTAFYLCASSYTGQTGEAFFGQGTRLTVV.

This clonotype was detected many times. This chain uses TRBV6-6 with TRBJ2-7, with unresolved D. The CDR3 runs to 13 residues. CDR1 MNHNY and CDR2 SVGAGI come from the germline V gene (reference sequence). Trimming removed 2 bases from V and 6 bases from J, with 11 bases in between. The CDR3 loop is CASSYSLSREQYF. The CDR3 DNA reads TGTGCCAGCAGTTACAGCCTTTCTCGCGAGCAGTACTTC.

The gene calls are TRBV5-1 and TRBJ1-3; tentative D call: TRBD1 (6 bases). CDR3 length: 15 residues. Trimming cost V 4 bases and J 4 bases, with 15 bases left between them. Germline V lookup: CDR1 SGHRS, CDR2 YFSETQ. CDR3 coding DNA: TGCGCCAGCAGCCCCCACGGGGGGCCAGGAAACACCATATATTTT. Protein product: CASSPHGGPGNTIYF.

This clonotype was counted ten times or more. The rearrangement uses TRBV13 and TRBJ2-1; D is uncertain. The V and J ends lost 5 bases and 0 bases respectively, with 11 bases between them. Looked up from germline, CDR1 is PRHDT and CDR2 is FYEKMQ (reference sequence). The CDR3 is 15 residues long. The CDR3 here is CASSTRPSSYNEQFF. The CDR3 coding sequence is TGTGCCAGCAGCACCCGTCCGAGCTCCTACAATGAGCAGTTCTTC.

The gene calls are TRBV14 and TRBJ2-6; maybe TRBD1 (6 bases). Germline assignment: CDR1 SGHDN and CDR2 FVKESK. CDR3 size: 19 residues. V gave up 1 base and J gave up 0 bases, with 16 bases separating them. The CDR3 sequence is CASSQVLGAKSSGANVLTF. The CDR3 DNA is TGTGCCAGCAGCCAAGTGCTGGGGGCAAAAAGCTCTGGGGCCAACGTCCTGACTTTC.

On this clonotype: The CDR3 does not end in the conserved phenylalanine or tryptophan, so this is likely a read error. V usage is TRBV20-1 and J usage is TRBJ2-5, with 7 bases that match TRBD2. V trimming: 3 bases; J trimming: 1 base; junction bases outside the gene matches: 2. CDR1 and CDR2 (germline): DFQATT, SNEGSKA (reference sequence). This CDR3 region has 13 residues. CDR3 sequence reads: CSARGGPQETQYS. The CDR3, as DNA: TGCAGTGCTAGGGGAGGGCCCCAAGAGACCCAGTACTCC.

The chain couples TRBV24-1 to TRBJ1-5; D is possibly TRBD1 (5 bases). In germline, CDR1 is KGHDR, CDR2 SFDVKD. This CDR3 is built from 15 residues. CDR3 sequence (DNA): TGTGCTACTATCAATACAGGATATAGCAATCAGCCCCAGCATTTT. Residues: CATINTGYSNQPQHF.

The rearrangement links TRBV7-9 to TRBJ2-7, with 9 bases that match TRBD2. The CDR3 spans 15 residues. V gave up 7 bases and J gave up 5 bases; unmatched junction bases: 12. In germline, CDR1 is SEHNR, CDR2 FQNEAQ (reference sequence). CDR3 in amino acids: CASTASSGRTHEQYF. The CDR3, as DNA: TGTGCCAGCACCGCCTCCAGCGGGAGGACCCACGAGCAGTACTTC.

The chain is built from TRBV5-6 and TRBJ2-1; weak D call: TRBD1 (5 bases). The V and J ends lost 2 bases and 0 bases respectively, with 9 bases between them. This CDR3 contains 15 residues. The V gene's germline CDR1 is SGHDT and CDR2 YYEEEE. CDR3 coding DNA: TGTGCCAGCAGCTTCCGACAGACCTCCTACAATGAGCAGTTCTTC. This sequence encodes CASSFRQTSYNEQFF.

The J gene is TRBJ2-3, the V gene TRBV20-1, with TRBD2 matching 15 bases. Germline loops: CDR1 DFQATT, CDR2 SNEGSKA (reference sequence). The CDR3 extends over 19 amino acids. V shed 2 bases and J 2 bases; nucleotides not matched to a gene: 11. CDR3: CSARPGLAGGANSTDTQYF. The CDR3 bases are TGCAGTGCTAGACCTGGACTAGCGGGGGGGGCCAACTCCACAGATACGCAGTATTTT.

This chain joins TRBV20-1 and TRBJ1-2; D possibly corresponds to TRBD1 (6 bases). The germline V gene has CDR1 DFQATT and CDR2 SNEGSKA (reference sequence). The V and J ends lost 5 bases and 8 bases respectively, with 18 bases between them. There are 13 residues in the CDR3. The CDR3 DNA is TGCAGTGCTGGCCTTTCAGGGGTGGGGGGCTACACCTTC. This encodes CSAGLSGVGGYTF.